This T cell receptor beta chain was captured by sequencing in a study of response to subunit inactivated influenza vaccine (dated by TCRdb to the late 2010s). About the study as a whole: The study used deep quantitative T cell receptor repertoire profiling to track responses to a trivalent subunit inactivated influenza vaccine. The full study reports these points: The authors proposed that each seasonal influenza vaccination may bring in only a limited number of new T cells.

The library was obtained by RT-PCR. Data came from an Illumina HiSeq 2500. The public reads were run again by TCRdb, first through fastp at Q25 and then through MiXCR, and only productive beta chains were kept. Records with the same CDR3 protein are collapsed into one entry carrying the most frequent genes and DNA. This sample is represented by about half a million distinct CDR3 sequences; roughly 27% of them were singletons. The biggest ten clones account for 1.9% of the sample. From the germline V gene, CDR1 is MNHEY and CDR2 is SVGAGI. V is shortened by 3 bases, J by 3 bases, and the region joining them spans 12 bases. Inclusive of the bounding cysteine and phenylalanine, the CDR3 is 14 residues long. This entry keeps only the CDR3 DNA: 42 bases, framed from base 1. This clonotype occurred a few times. Its antigen is not yet known. No base quality values were provided; no much bigger clone lies one nucleotide off.

This sequence uses TRBV6-5 and TRBJ2-7; matching of 5 bases hints at TRBD1 as the D gene. This TCR was recovered from a man aged 50-60 years who received an inactivated influenza vaccine. Donor details come from another sample of the same person, matched by shared clones. The sequences come from CD4+ T cells sorted from PBMCs, collected about 5 days after vaccination. The bases read TGTGCCAGCAGTTATTCTAGACAGAACTACGAGCAGTACTTC. Protein translation: CASSYSRQNYEQYF.